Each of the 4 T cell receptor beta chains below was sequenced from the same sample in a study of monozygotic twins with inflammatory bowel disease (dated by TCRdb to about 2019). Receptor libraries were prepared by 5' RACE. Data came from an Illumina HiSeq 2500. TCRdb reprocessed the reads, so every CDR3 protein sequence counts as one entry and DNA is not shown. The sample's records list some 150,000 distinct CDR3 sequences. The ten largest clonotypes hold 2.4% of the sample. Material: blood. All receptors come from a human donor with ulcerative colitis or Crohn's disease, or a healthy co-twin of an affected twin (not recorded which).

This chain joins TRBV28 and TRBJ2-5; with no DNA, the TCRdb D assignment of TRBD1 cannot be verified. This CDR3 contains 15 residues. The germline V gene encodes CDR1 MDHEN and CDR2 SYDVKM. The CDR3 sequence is CASSLSGFNQETQYF.

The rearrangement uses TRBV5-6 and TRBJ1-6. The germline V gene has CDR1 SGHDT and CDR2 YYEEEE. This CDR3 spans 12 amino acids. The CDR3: CASSLVGSPLHF.

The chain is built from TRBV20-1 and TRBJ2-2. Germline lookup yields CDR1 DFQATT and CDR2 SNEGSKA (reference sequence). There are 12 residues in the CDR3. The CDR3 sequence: CSARGGPGELFF.

CDR3 amino acids: CASSQEWQGNYEQYF. The V call is TRBV3-1, the J call TRBJ2-7; TCRdb calls TRBD1, which cannot be checked without DNA. The CDR3 has 15 amino acids. CDR1 is LGHDT and CDR2 is YNNKEL in the germline V gene (reference sequence).